The 17 T cell receptor beta chains below were found in one sample sequenced in a study of identical twins. MiXCR, run by TCRdb on the 5' RACE reads, gives a single entry per CDR3 protein. The sample has 450,000 or so distinct CDR3 sequences; around 24% are singletons. These data also formed part of another study, on T cells expressing NK-cell markers.

The sequencing sample was made of CD4+ T cells sorted from blood. The source of these receptors is a woman under 30 in good health.

At least ten counts were recorded for this clonotype. J is TRBJ2-3 and V is TRBV9, with D possibly TRBD1 on 5 matching bases. V lost 4 bases, J lost 2 bases, and 11 bases lay in between. Germline V CDR1 and CDR2: SGDLS, YYNGEE. The CDR3 covers 14 residues. The CDR3 is CASSYRMNTDTQYF. In DNA, the CDR3 is TGTGCCAGCAGCTACAGGATGAACACAGATACGCAGTATTTT.

This clonotype showed up just a few times. J is TRBJ1-1 and V is TRBV9; D possibly corresponds to TRBD1 (6 bases). CDR3 length: 11 residues. V lost 7 bases, J lost 5 bases, and 9 bases lay in between. Germline lookup yields CDR1 SGDLS and CDR2 YYNGEE. The CDR3 loop is CASGGGTEAFF. Written as DNA, the CDR3 is TGTGCCAGCGGAGGGGGGACTGAAGCTTTCTTT.

The rearrangement uses TRBV6-1 and TRBJ1-1, with D tentatively TRBD1 (6 bases). CDR3 size: 14 residues. The V and J ends lost 6 bases and 10 bases respectively, with 21 bases between them. Germline CDR1 is MNHNS and CDR2 is SASEGT. This chain's CDR3 is CASSKIRGASGAFF. CDR3 coding DNA: TGTGCCAGCAGCAAAATACGGGGGGCCAGTGGAGCTTTCTTT.

This rearrangement joins TRBV2 to TRBJ2-2, with D possibly being TRBD1 (5 bases). Trimming removed 11 bases at V and 13 bases at J, with 20 bases between. The CDR3 totals 12 residues. Per germline, CDR1 SNHLY and CDR2 FYNNEI. CDR3 DNA: TGTGCCTCGACTGGAAAGGGGCAGGGGCTGTTTTTT. It translates to CASTGKGQGLFF.

The rearrangement links TRBV9 to TRBJ2-5; 8 nucleotides agree with TRBD2. CDR3 length: 15 residues. Germline V gene lookup returns CDR1 SGDLS and CDR2 YYNGEE. Losses at the gene ends were 3 bases for V and 5 bases for J; bases not matched to a gene: 9. The CDR3 bases are TGTGCCAGCAGCGGGACTCCGAGCGGGGGCGAGACCCAGTACTTC. It specifies CASSGTPSGGETQYF.

The rearrangement uses TRBV23-1 and TRBJ2-1, with TRBD2 identical over 10 bases. TRBV23-1 counts as an open reading frame of uncertain function. The CDR3 runs to 16 residues. V shed 2 bases, J shed 8 bases, and the junction held 9 bases outside the gene matches. The CDR3 spells CASSQDEREGFDEQFF. Written as DNA, the CDR3 is TGCGCCAGCAGTCAAGATGAGCGGGAGGGCTTCGATGAGCAGTTCTTC.

This chain joins TRBV7-2 and TRBJ2-1, with D unclear. Deletions cut 5 bases from V and 8 bases from J, with 10 bases between. Germline-derived CDR1 and CDR2 are SGHTA and FQGNSA. The CDR3 runs 12 residues. CDR3 protein: CASSRLDHEQFF. Written as DNA, the CDR3 is TGTGCCAGCAGCAGACTCGACCATGAGCAGTTCTTC.

This rearrangement joins TRBV5-1 to TRBJ2-5; D unresolved. V was cut by 3 bases and J by 7 bases, with 16 bases left in between. CDR3 size: 14 residues. Germline loops: CDR1 SGHRS, CDR2 YFSETQ. This CDR3 reads CASSYRNLGATQYF. The CDR3 bases are TGCGCCAGCAGCTACCGGAACCTAGGAGCGACCCAGTACTTC. Full variable domain (rest looked up from reference TRBV5-1 and TRBJ2-5): KAGVTQTPRYLIKTRGQQVTLSCSPISGHRSVSWYQQTPGQGLQFLFEYFSETQRNKGNFPGRFSGRQFSNSRSEMNVSTLELGDSALYLCASSYRNLGATQYFGPGTRLLVL.

This chain connects TRBV9 to TRBJ2-7; 9 bases map to TRBD1. This CDR3 comprises 15 residues. V was pared by 4 bases and J by 5 bases, with 10 bases of the junction left unmatched. Per germline, CDR1 SGDLS and CDR2 YYNGEE. CDR3 in DNA: TGTGCCAGCAGCCCTGGGGACAGGGCGGCCCACGAGCAGTACTTC. Residues: CASSPGDRAAHEQYF.

This clonotype has a single count. The CDR3 DNA reads TGCAGTGCTAGAGGATCAGGGTGGGTCAATGAGCAGTTCTTC. It codes for CSARGSGWVNEQFF. The chain carries TRBV20-1 and TRBJ2-1; D is perhaps TRBD1 (5 bases). The V gene lost 1 base and the J gene lost 6 bases, with 13 bases spanning the gap. This CDR3 has 14 amino acids. CDR1 is DFQATT and CDR2 is SNEGSKA in the germline V gene (reference sequence).

This clonotype appeared many times. The chain has TRBV20-1 and TRBJ2-7; weak D call: TRBD1 (6 bases). In germline, CDR1 is DFQATT, CDR2 SNEGSKA (reference sequence). This CDR3 is built from 13 residues. With 1 base removed from V and 2 bases from J, the gap between germline ends came to 9 bases. In DNA, the CDR3 is TGCAGTGCTAGAGTAGGGGGACCCTACGAGCAGTACTTC. This encodes CSARVGGPYEQYF.

This clonotype is a singleton in its sample. The rearrangement uses TRBV4-3 and TRBJ2-3; D call uncertain. CDR3 length: 14 residues. Germline V CDR1 and CDR2: LGHNA, YSLEER. Trimming left V 0 bases short and J 1 base short, with 5 bases between. CDR3 sequence: CASSQERRTDTQYF. As DNA, the CDR3 is TGCGCCAGCAGCCAAGAGCGACGCACAGATACGCAGTATTTT.

This clonotype occurred a few times. This chain uses TRBV9 with TRBJ2-2; D is perhaps TRBD2 (5 bases). The CDR3 has 15 residues. Trimming took 0 bases from V and 3 from J, leaving 9 bases between them. Per the germline V gene, CDR1 is SGDLS and CDR2 is YYNGEE. DNA of the CDR3: TGTGCCAGCAGCGTAGGGAACGGGGACACCGGGGAGCTGTTTTTT. It encodes CASSVGNGDTGELFF.

The V and J genes are TRBV20-1 and TRBJ2-5; maybe TRBD2 (7 bases). CDR1 is DFQATT, CDR2 SNEGSKA, per germline (reference sequence). V lost 3 bases, J lost 6 bases, and 14 bases lay in between. This CDR3 has 13 amino acids. This CDR3 is CSASRGAGKTQYF. The CDR3 nucleotides are TGCAGTGCTAGTCGGGGGGCTGGGAAGACCCAGTACTTC.

This clonotype was counted a few times. The rearrangement uses TRBV5-1 and TRBJ2-3; possible D gene TRBD1, 5 bases. CDR1 is SGHRS and CDR2 is YFSETQ in the germline V gene. V dropped 4 bases and J dropped 6 bases, with 15 bases sitting between them. This CDR3 contains 14 residues. The CDR3 is CASSRQGAEDTQYF. CDR3 DNA: TGCGCCAGCAGCCGGCAGGGCGCGGAGGATACGCAGTATTTT.

The chain employs TRBV11-2 and TRBJ2-3, with TRBD1 as a possible D gene (5 bases). CDR3 length: 18 amino acids. Germline loops: CDR1 SGHAT, CDR2 FQNNGV. The V end lost 5 bases, the J end lost 3 bases, and 24 bases lay between the germline ends. The CDR3 region has the DNA TGTGCCAGCAGCCCAACTGGGGCAGGTTCAGATTGGACAGATACGCAGTATTTT. It translates to CASSPTGAGSDWTDTQYF.

The sample holds a few counts of this clonotype. The chain carries TRBV27 and TRBJ2-2; D may correspond to TRBD1 or TRBD2 (5 bases each). The CDR3 consists of 14 residues. Trimming took 2 bases from V and 3 from J, leaving 7 bases between them. Germline V gene lookup returns CDR1 MNHEY and CDR2 SMNVEV (reference sequence). The CDR3 DNA sequence: TGTGCCAGCAGTTTAGGGGGATACACCGGGGAGCTGTTTTTT. This gives the protein CASSLGGYTGELFF.